The 2 T cell receptor beta chains presented below share a single source sample, sequenced in a study of metastatic and nonmetastatic thyroid tumors. No patient had received any treatment before thyroid surgery. From the PCR reads, TCRdb re-called clones with MiXCR. The sample carries approximately 30,000 clones, around 4% recorded once. The specimen sequenced was blood. These receptors all come from a male donor with papillary thyroid cancer or a benign thyroid nodule (not recorded which). Some clones in this sample may be carry-over from other donors' samples.

By share of the sample, this clone is medium-sized (0.01 to 0.1%). The genes are TRBV6-1 and TRBJ2-7; TRBD2 is a possible D gene (5 bases). Trimming pared 4 bases from V and 4 bases from J, leaving 11 bases between. Looked up from germline, CDR1 is MNHNS and CDR2 is SASEGT. The CDR3 loop spans 13 amino acids. Here the CDR3 reads CASSALGGYEQYF. The CDR3 bases are TGTGCCAGCAGTGCCCTGGGCGGGTACGAGCAGTACTTC.

As to this clone: An end of the junction does not agree with germline; a read error may underlie this. V usage is TRBV24-1 and J usage is TRBJ1-2, with a possible D match to TRBD1 (5 bases). CDR1 and CDR2 from the germline V gene are KGHDR and SFDVKD. The CDR3 has 16 residues. The CDR3 DNA is TGTGACACCAGTGCTGTTGGAACGGGGCGTAACTATGGCTACACCTTC. Translated, it gives CDTSAVGTGRNYGYTF.